What follows describes a single T cell receptor beta chain. The target antigen is unknown. The identical CDR3 is also encoded by other nucleotide sequences in the sample. This record belongs to a study of shared clonotypes between healthy human individuals. Study-wide points: Incomplete sequencing of sorted subsets was indicated by rarefaction despite large depth. Clonotype sharing among donors likely depends on sequencing depth.

The CDR3 covers 15 residues. Germline V gene data show CDR1 as MNHEY and CDR2 as SVGAGI. Germline trimming cut 2 bases from V and 3 bases from J; bases unmatched to any gene: 1. Donors, healthy HIV-negative adults, lacked recent acute infections or vaccinations. Researchers divided each subset's genomic DNA evenly across several immunoSEQ plates. Repertoires were generated with immunoSEQ multiplex PCR, while TCRdb's copy carries only in-frame clones and drops some. The sample contains about 380,000 clones, around 96% of which appear only once. The chain joins TRBV6-5 to TRBJ2-3; TRBD2 matches at 11 bases. The clonotype originates from a man aged 25 to 40 in good health. The specimen was memory CD8+ T cells sorted from blood. Indicated subset: CD45RO+ cells pooled with CCR7-negative TemRA cells. The CDR3 sequence is CASSYLAGGTDTQYF. CDR3 in DNA: TGTGCCAGCAGTTACCTAGCGGGGGGAACAGATACGCAGTATTTT.